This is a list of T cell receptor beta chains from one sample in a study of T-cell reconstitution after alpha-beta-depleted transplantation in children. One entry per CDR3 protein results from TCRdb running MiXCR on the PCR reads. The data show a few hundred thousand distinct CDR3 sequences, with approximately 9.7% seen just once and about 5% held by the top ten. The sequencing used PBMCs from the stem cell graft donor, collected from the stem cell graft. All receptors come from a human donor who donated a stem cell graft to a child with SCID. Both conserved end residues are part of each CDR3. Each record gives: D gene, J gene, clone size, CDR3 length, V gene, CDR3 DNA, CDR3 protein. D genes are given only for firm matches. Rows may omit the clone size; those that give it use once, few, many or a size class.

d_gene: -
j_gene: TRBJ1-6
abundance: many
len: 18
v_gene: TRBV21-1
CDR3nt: TGTGCCAGCAGCAAATCTGACGTTGCCAGCTCCTATAATTCACCCCTCCACTTT
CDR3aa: CASSKSDVASSYNSPLHF

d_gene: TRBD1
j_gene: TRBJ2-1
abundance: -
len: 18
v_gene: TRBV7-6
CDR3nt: TGTGCCAGCAGCGGGAGACGGGACAGCTTTTTCTCCTACAATGAGCAGTTCTTC
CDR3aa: CASSGRRDSFFSYNEQFF

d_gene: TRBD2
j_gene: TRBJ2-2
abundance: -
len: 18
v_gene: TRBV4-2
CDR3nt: TGTGCCAGCAGCCAAGATCTCTGGCGGGGGAGGCACCCCGGGGAGCAGTTTTTT
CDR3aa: CASSQDLWRGRHPGEQFF

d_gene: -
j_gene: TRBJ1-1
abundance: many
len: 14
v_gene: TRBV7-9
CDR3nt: TGTGCCAGCAGTCTCGGGGAGGGATGGACTGAAGCTTTCTTT
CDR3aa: CASSLGEGWTEAFF

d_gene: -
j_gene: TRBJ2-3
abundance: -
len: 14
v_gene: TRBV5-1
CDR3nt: TGCGCCAGCAGCTTGACTCCCCTCACAGATACGCAGTATTTT
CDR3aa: CASSLTPLTDTQYF

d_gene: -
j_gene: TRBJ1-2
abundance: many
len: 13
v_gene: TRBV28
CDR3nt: TGTGCCAGCATGTCCCGCTCTAACTATGGCTACACCTTC
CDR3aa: CASMSRSNYGYTF

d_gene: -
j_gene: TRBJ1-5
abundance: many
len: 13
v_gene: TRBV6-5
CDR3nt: TGTGCCAGCCCCGGGCTTTCCTATCAGCCCCAGCATTTT
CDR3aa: CASPGLSYQPQHF

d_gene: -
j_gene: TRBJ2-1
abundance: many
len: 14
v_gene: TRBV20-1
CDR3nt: TGCAGTGTTTACGGCGCGATGGGTACGAATGAGCAGTTCTTC
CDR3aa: CSVYGAMGTNEQFF

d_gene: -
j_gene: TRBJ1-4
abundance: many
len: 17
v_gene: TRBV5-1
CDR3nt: TGCGCCAGCAGCCCTCTTCTGGGCGAGACAACTAATGAAAAACTGTTTTTT
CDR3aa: CASSPLLGETTNEKLFF

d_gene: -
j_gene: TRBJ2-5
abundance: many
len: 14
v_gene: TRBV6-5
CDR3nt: TGTGCCAGCAGTTACGGGCCAGCGCAAGAGACCCAGTACTTC
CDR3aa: CASSYGPAQETQYF

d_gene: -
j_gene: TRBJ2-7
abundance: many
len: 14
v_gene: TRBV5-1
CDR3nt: TGCGCCAGCAGCGCTACCGAGGACACCTACGAGCAGTACTTC
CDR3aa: CASSATEDTYEQYF

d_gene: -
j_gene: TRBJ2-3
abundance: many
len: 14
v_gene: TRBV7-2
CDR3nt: TGTGCCAGCAGCCCCGGGGGGCAGCTTTATACGCAGTATTTT
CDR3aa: CASSPGGQLYTQYF

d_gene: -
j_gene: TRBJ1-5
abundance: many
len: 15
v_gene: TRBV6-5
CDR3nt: TGTGCCAGCAGTTACTCTATGGGGGGAAATCAGCCCCAGCATTTT
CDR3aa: CASSYSMGGNQPQHF

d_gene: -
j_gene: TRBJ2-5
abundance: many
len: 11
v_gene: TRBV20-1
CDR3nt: TGCAGTGCTAATATGGGAGAGACCCAGTACTTC
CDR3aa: CSANMGETQYF

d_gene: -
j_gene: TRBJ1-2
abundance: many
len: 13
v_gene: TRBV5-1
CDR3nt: TGCGCCAGCAGCTTGGAGAAGGGGACGGGCTACACCTTC
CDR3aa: CASSLEKGTGYTF

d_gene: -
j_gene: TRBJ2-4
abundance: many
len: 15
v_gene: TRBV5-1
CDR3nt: TGCGCCAGCAGCTCGGAGCCACAATTCAAAAACATTCAGTACTTC
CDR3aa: CASSSEPQFKNIQYF

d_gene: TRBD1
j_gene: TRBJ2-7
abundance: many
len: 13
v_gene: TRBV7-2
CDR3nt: TGTGCCAGCAGCCCTAGGACAGGCGACGAGCAGTACTTC
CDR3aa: CASSPRTGDEQYF

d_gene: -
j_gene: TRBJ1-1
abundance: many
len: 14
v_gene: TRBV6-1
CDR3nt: TGTGCCAGCAGCCCAGTATTGACAGGCACTGAAGCTTTCTTT
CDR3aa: CASSPVLTGTEAFF

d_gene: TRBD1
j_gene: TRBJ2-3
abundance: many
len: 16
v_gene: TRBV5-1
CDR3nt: TGCGCCAGCAGCTTTGGAGGACAGGGAGTGGCAGATACGCAGTATTTT
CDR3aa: CASSFGGQGVADTQYF

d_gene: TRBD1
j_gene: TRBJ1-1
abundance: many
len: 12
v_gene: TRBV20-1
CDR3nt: TGCAGTGCTAGAGGGGCGGGACAGGAAGCTTTCTTT
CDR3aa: CSARGAGQEAFF

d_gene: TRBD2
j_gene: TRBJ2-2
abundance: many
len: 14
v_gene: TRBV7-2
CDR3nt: TGTGCCACCGGTCCCAGCGGGGCCGCCGGGGAGCTGTTTTTT
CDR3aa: CATGPSGAAGELFF

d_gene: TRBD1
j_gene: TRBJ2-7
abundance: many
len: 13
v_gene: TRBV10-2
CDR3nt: TGCGCCAGCACCCCGGGACAGGGGTACGAGCAGTACTTC
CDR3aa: CASTPGQGYEQYF

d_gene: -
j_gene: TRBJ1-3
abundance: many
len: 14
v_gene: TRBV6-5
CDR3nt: TGTGCCAGCAGTTACAGGCAGGGTGGAAACACCATATATTTT
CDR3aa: CASSYRQGGNTIYF

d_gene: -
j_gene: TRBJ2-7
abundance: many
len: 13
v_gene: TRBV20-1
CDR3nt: TGCAGTGCTATCAGGCGCATGACCTACGAGCAGTACTTC
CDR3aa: CSAIRRMTYEQYF

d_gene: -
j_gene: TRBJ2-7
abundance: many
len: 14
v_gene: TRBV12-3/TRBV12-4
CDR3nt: TGTGCCAGCAGCCCTGGCCCTTATGAGGGCGAGCAGTACTTC
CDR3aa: CASSPGPYEGEQYF

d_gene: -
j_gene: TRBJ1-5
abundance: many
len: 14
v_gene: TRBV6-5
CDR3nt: TGTGCCAGCAGATATGGAACTTCAAATCAGCCCCAGCATTTT
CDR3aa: CASRYGTSNQPQHF

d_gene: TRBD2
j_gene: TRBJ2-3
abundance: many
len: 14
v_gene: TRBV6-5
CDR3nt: TGTGCCAGCAGTTTTCGCCTAGCGGCAGATACGCAGTATTTT
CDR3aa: CASSFRLAADTQYF

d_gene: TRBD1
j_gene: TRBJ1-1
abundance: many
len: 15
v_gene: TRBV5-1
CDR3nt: TGCGCCAGCAGCTACCGACAGGGCATGAACACTGAAGCTTTCTTT
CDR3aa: CASSYRQGMNTEAFF

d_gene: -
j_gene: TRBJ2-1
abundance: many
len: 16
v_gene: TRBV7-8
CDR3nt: TGTGCCAGCAGCTCCCTTGCGAGGGCCGCCTACAATGAGCAGTTCTTC
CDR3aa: CASSSLARAAYNEQFF

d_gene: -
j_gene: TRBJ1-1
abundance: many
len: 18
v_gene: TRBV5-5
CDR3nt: TGTGCCAGCAGCTTGGTACAGGGTCCGTCGGGCTTGAACACTGAAGCTTTCTTT
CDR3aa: CASSLVQGPSGLNTEAFF

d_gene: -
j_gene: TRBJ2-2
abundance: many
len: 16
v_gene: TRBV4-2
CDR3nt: TGTGCCAGCAGCCAAGTTGCGGGGGCCAACACCGGGGAGCTGTTTTTT
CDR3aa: CASSQVAGANTGELFF